This T cell receptor (beta chain) was sequenced in a study of cytomegalovirus exposure and HLA in healthy donors. Generated by immunoSEQ multiplex PCR, the TCRdb table keeps only in-frame clones and is missing some. The table has 100,000 to 150,000 clones, 89% seen once. Study-wide points: The tendency of first-cohort TCR clusters to co-occur in the 130 or so validation repertoires was identified by a subsequent analysis. Most TCR sequences were seen very rarely across donors, but some public TCRs occurred in many.

Unmatched junction bases numbered 7, after V lost 4 bases and J lost 3 bases. The CDR3 is 15 amino acids. Germline CDR1 and CDR2: LGHNA and YNFKEQ. About this clone: What it recognizes is unknown.

This chain joins TRBV4-2 and TRBJ1-1, with 8 bases matching TRBD1. Sequencing input: PBMCs. This receptor was taken from a woman younger than 35 in good health and CMV-seronegative. The CDR3 DNA reads TGTGCCAGCAGCCGGTTCGACAGGGGCTACACTGAAGCTTTCTTT. It specifies CASSRFDRGYTEAFF.